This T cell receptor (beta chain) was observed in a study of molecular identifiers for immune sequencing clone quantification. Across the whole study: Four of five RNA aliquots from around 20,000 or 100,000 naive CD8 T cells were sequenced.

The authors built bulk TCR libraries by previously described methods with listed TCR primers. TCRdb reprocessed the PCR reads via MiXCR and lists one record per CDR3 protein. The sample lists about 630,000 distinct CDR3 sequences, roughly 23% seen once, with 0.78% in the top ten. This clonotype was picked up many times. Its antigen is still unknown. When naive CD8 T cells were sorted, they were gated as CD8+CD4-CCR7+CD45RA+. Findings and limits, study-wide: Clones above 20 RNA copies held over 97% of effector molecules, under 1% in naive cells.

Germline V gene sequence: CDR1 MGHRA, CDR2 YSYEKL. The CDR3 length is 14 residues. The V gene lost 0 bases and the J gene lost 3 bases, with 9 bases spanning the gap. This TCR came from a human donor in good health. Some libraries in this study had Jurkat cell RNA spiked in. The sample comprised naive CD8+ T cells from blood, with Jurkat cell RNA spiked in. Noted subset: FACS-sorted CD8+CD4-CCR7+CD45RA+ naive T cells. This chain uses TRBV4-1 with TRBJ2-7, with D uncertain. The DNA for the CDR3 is TGCGCCAGCAGCCAAGATTTACAGAGCTACGAGCAGTACTTC. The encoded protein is CASSQDLQSYEQYF.